This T cell receptor (beta chain) was identified during a study of blood T cell repertoires in COVID-19. Study-level background: COVID-19 samples from acute and convalescent phases originated in the United States, Italy and Spain. PBMCs, B-cell-depleted T cells, or T cells provided the cDNA or gDNA that made up the material.

This clone was recorded at least ten times. How the authors handled the data: Nucleated cell counts were estimated from reference gene primer amplification. Some clones are missing from TCRdb's copy, which holds only in-frame ones; the method was immunoSEQ multiplex PCR. That table is the source of V, J and clone size, and D and trimming were worked out from the DNA. Of about 240,000 clones listed, more than 75% are singletons. The germline V gene encodes CDR1 MRHNA and CDR2 SNTAGT. With V trimmed by 5 bases and J by 8 bases, 9 bases remained unmatched. CDR3 length: 14 residues. This receptor was obtained from a woman aged 35 to 49 who had recovered from COVID-19. The sequenced material came from peripheral blood. The chain couples TRBV6-4 to TRBJ1-1; 9 positions match TRBD1. This CDR3 is CASSPNPGQGEAFF. DNA of the CDR3: TGTGCCAGCAGTCCCAACCCGGGACAGGGAGAAGCTTTCTTT.